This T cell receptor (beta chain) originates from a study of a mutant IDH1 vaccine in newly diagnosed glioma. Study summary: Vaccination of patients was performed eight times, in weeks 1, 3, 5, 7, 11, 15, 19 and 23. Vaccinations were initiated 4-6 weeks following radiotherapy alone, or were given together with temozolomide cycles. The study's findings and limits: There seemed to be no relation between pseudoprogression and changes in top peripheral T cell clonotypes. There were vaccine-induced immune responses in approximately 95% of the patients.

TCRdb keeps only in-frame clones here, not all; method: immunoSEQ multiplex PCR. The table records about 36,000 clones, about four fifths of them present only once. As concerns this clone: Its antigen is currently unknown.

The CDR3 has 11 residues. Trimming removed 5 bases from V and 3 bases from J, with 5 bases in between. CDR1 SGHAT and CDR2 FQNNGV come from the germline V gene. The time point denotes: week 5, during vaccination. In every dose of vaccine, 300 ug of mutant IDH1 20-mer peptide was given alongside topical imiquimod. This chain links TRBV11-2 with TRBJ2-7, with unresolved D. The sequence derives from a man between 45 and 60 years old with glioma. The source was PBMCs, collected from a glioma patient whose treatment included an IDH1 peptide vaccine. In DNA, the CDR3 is TGTGCCAGCAGCCCAGGCTACGAGCAGTACTTC. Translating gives CASSPGYEQYF. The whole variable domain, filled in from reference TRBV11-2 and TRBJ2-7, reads EAGVAQSPRYKIIEKRQSVAFWCNPISGHATLYWYQQILGQGPKLLIQFQNNGVVDDSQLPKDRFSAERLKGVDSTLKIQPAKLEDSAVYLCASSPGYEQYFGPGTRLTVT.